This passage covers 15 T cell receptor beta chains from one sample sequenced in a study of OX40 agonist ivuxolimab in advanced cancers. Assay used: immunoSEQ multiplex PCR; TCRdb lists only in-frame clones, some missing. The table shows about 80,000 clones, with around 87% occurring only once. This material consisted of CD4+ or CD8+ T cells sorted from blood, taken in a trial of the OX40 agonist ivuxolimab. The receptors come from an adult with an advanced solid tumor such as melanoma, head and neck, liver or kidney cancer.

The gene calls are TRBV5-1 and TRBJ1-4; D unresolved. From germline, CDR1 is SGHRS and CDR2 YFSETQ. Between the trimmed V and J ends, which lost 6 bases and 0 bases, there was a span of 9 bases. This CDR3 region has 14 residues. The CDR3 DNA follows: TGCGCCAGCAACCTGGGGACAACTAATGAAAAACTGTTTTTT. This gives the protein CASNLGTTNEKLFF. The entire variable domain, with the rest obtained from reference TRBV5-1 and TRBJ1-4, is as follows: KAGVTQTPRYLIKTRGQQVTLSCSPISGHRSVSWYQQTPGQGLQFLFEYFSETQRNKGNFPGRFSGRQFSNSRSEMNVSTLELGDSALYLCASNLGTTNEKLFFGSGTQLSVL.

The chain couples TRBV28 to TRBJ2-5; D gene unclear. The DNA end lines up better with TRBJ2-7; the J call may be wrong. The CDR3 sequence is 14 residues long. CDR1 is MDHEN and CDR2 is SYDVKM in the germline V gene. CDR3 sequence: CASSLPGYAYEQYF. CDR3 nucleotide sequence: TGTGCCAGCAGTTTACCGGGTTACGCCTACGAGCAGTACTTC.

V and J are TRBV5-4 and TRBJ2-3; unclear D gene. CDR3 size: 12 residues. Trimming took off 3 bases at V and 2 bases at J, with 4 bases between the two ends. CDR1 and CDR2 from the germline V gene are SGHNT and YYREEE (reference sequence). Here the CDR3 DNA reads TGTGCCAGCAGCTCATCCACAGATACGCAGTATTTT. This sequence encodes CASSSSTDTQYF.

CDR3: CASSLSAGLGDTQYF. The CDR3 DNA reads as TGTGCCAGCAGCTTATCGGCGGGATTGGGAGATACGCAGTATTTT. The rearrangement joins TRBV7-3 to TRBJ2-3, with D perhaps TRBD2 (6 bases). Trimming removed 2 bases from V and 5 bases from J, with 14 bases in between. This CDR3 is built from 15 residues. The V gene's germline CDR1 is SGHTA and CDR2 FQGTGA.

The V gene is TRBV7-9, the J gene TRBJ1-4; D might be TRBD1 (5 bases). V was cut by 1 base and J by 4 bases, with 10 bases left in between. The CDR3 runs 15 residues. CDR1 is SEHNR and CDR2 is FQNEAQ in the germline V gene (reference sequence). CDR3 sequence: CASSLGGRDNEKLFF. In nucleotides, the CDR3 is TGTGCCAGCAGCTTAGGTGGCAGGGATAATGAAAAACTGTTTTTT.

The V call is TRBV28, the J call TRBJ2-1, with D perhaps matching TRBD1 (6 bases). With 6 bases removed from V and 3 bases from J, the gap between germline ends came to 15 bases. Germline loops: CDR1 MDHEN, CDR2 SYDVKM. CDR3 length: 15 residues. The chain's CDR3 is CASRTPGHGYNEQFF. For the CDR3, the DNA is TGTGCCAGCAGAACCCCGGGACACGGCTACAATGAGCAGTTCTTC. The full variable domain, with the rest looked up from reference TRBV28 and TRBJ2-1, is DVKVTQSSRYLVKRTGEKVFLECVQDMDHENMFWYRQDPGLGLRLIYFSYDVKMKEKGDIPEGYSVSREKKERFSLILESASTNQTSMYLCASRTPGHGYNEQFFGPGTRLTVL.

This clone was seen only once. V gene TRBV4-1 combines with J gene TRBJ2-1; D is unclear. The V and J ends lost 0 bases and 7 bases respectively, with 4 bases between them. The V gene's germline CDR1 is MGHRA and CDR2 YSYEKL. The CDR3 contains 12 residues. Here the CDR3 reads CASSQDRNEQFF. Written as DNA, the CDR3 is TGCGCCAGCAGCCAAGACCGAAATGAGCAGTTCTTC.

The chain couples TRBV5-3 to TRBJ1-4; D gene ambiguous. TRBV5-3 carries the ORF label, with uncertain function. This CDR3 is built from 13 residues. Trimming removed 2 bases from V and 4 bases from J, with 6 bases in between. The CDR3 protein is CARSFWDNEKLFF. The CDR3 nucleotides are TGTGCCAGAAGCTTTTGGGATAATGAAAAACTGTTTTTT.

J is TRBJ2-1 and V is TRBV28; 11 bases are shared with TRBD2. The ends lost 6 bases at V and 10 bases at J; junction bases unmatched: 14. Germline CDR1 is MDHEN and CDR2 is SYDVKM. This CDR3 is 16 amino acids long. The DNA for the CDR3 is TGTGCCAGCAGCCAACGAACCGCTTGGACTAGCGGGGAGCAGTTCTTC. Residues: CASSQRTAWTSGEQFF. The full variable domain, with the rest looked up from reference TRBV28 and TRBJ2-1, is DVKVTQSSRYLVKRTGEKVFLECVQDMDHENMFWYRQDPGLGLRLIYFSYDVKMKEKGDIPEGYSVSREKKERFSLILESASTNQTSMYLCASSQRTAWTSGEQFFGPGTRLTVL.

The V and J genes are TRBV28 and TRBJ1-2; D unclear. The CDR3 consists of 14 residues. The V end was cut by 0 bases, the J end by 4 bases, with 9 bases between. Germline loops: CDR1 MDHEN, CDR2 SYDVKM. CDR3 loop: CASSLWQKSYGYTF. CDR3 nucleotide sequence: TGTGCCAGCAGTTTATGGCAGAAAAGCTATGGCTACACCTTC.

The chain has TRBV5-1 and TRBJ2-3; maybe TRBD2 (6 bases). CDR1 and CDR2 (germline): SGHRS, YFSETQ. The CDR3 has 14 amino acids. Between the trimmed V and J ends, which lost 4 bases and 5 bases, there was a span of 14 bases. Here the CDR3 DNA reads TGCGCCAGCAGCCTCGGCGGGGTTGAAGATACGCAGTATTTT. Residues: CASSLGGVEDTQYF.

This chain connects TRBV6-5 to TRBJ1-1; D may be TRBD1 (6 bases). Trimming stripped 7 bases from V and 5 bases from J, with 17 bases between. This CDR3 is 14 amino acids long. Germline V gene lookup returns CDR1 MNHEY and CDR2 SVGAGI. This chain's CDR3 is CASTPGQPRTEAFF. CDR3 nucleotides: TGTGCCAGCACTCCAGGACAGCCTCGAACTGAAGCTTTCTTT.

As regards this clone: One junction end disagrees with the germline gene, perhaps due to a read error. The chain uses TRBV27 and TRBJ1-1; TRBD1 is a possible D gene (5 bases). Germline CDR1 reads MNHEY; CDR2 reads SMNVEV (reference sequence). There are 15 residues in the CDR3. The CDR3 sequence is CASSFTSPGNTEALF. CDR3 in DNA: TGTGCCAGCAGTTTCACCTCGCCAGGGAACACTGAAGCTCTCTTT.

The V gene is TRBV28, the J gene TRBJ2-6, with D perhaps TRBD2 (6 bases). Germline lookup yields CDR1 MDHEN and CDR2 SYDVKM. V lost 2 bases, J lost 0 bases, and 17 bases lay in between. This CDR3 is 19 amino acids long. This CDR3 reads CASSLLRAGLSSGANVLTF. CDR3 DNA sequence: TGTGCCAGCAGTTTACTTAGGGCGGGATTGAGCTCTGGGGCCAACGTCCTGACTTTC.

The chain is built from TRBV7-3 and TRBJ2-2; D is uncertain. This CDR3 is built from 16 residues. CDR1 is SGHTA, CDR2 FQGTGA, per germline. The germline V and J ends were trimmed by 5 bases and 4 bases, with 17 bases remaining between them. CDR3 DNA: TGTGCCAGCAGCCTACAAGGGATGGTGAGCACCGGGGAGCTGTTTTTT. Translated, it gives CASSLQGMVSTGELFF.